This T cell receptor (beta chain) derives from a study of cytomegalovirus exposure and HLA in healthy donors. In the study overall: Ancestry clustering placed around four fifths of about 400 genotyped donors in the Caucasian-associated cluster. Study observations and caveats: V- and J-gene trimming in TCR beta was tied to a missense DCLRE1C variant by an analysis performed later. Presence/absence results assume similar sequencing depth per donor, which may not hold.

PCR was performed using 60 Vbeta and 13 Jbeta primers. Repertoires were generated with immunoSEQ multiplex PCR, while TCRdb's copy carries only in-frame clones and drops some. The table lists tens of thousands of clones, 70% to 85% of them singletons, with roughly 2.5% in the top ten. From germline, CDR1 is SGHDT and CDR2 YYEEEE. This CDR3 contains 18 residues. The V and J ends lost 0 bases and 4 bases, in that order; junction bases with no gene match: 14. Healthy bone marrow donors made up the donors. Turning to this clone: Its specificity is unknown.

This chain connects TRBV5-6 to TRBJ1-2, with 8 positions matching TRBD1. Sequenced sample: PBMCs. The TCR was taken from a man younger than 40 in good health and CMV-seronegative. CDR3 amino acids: CASSLEVLGTGLLYGYTF. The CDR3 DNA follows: TGTGCCAGCAGCTTGGAAGTTCTCGGGACAGGACTACTCTATGGCTACACCTTC.